This T cell receptor (beta chain) was identified in a study of T-cell memory formation after mild COVID-19. 5'RACE, which relied on constant-segment primers, yielded TCR alpha and TCR beta cDNA libraries carrying sample barcodes and UMIs. TCRdb re-derived calls from the 5' RACE reads in MiXCR, one entry per CDR3 protein. The sample yields hundreds of thousands of distinct CDR3 sequences, 15% seen once. V gave up 5 bases and J gave up 4 bases; unmatched junction bases: 11. This CDR3 spans 16 amino acids. CDR1 and CDR2 from the germline V gene are SGHTA and FQGTGA. The sequencing sample was made of PBMCs or a T cell subset sorted from them (not recorded which). The rearrangement links TRBV7-3 to TRBJ2-1; 7 bases agree with TRBD1. This clonotype was sampled from a man aged 18 to 29 who had mild COVID-19 (a few samples of this study predate the infection). Cell type and time point are not known. This CDR3 reads CASSPQGGAAYNEQFF. The CDR3, as DNA: TGTGCCAGCAGCCCCCAAGGGGGCGCAGCGTACAATGAGCAGTTCTTC.